These 19 T cell receptor beta chains came from one sample sequenced in a study of T cell responses to AZD1222 COVID-19 vaccine. The data were produced by immunoSEQ multiplex PCR, yet TCRdb's version contains in-frame clones alone and is incomplete. The sample holds around 130,000 clones; 80% to 90% are singletons and the top ten take approximately 8.5%. Sequenced here: peripheral blood, sampled on day 0 of AZD1222 vaccination. The receptors originated from an adult in good health.

The chain recombines TRBV29-1 with TRBJ2-5; D is uncertain. Germline loops: CDR1 SQVTM, CDR2 ANQGSEA. The CDR3 totals 14 residues. Trimming cost V 1 base and J 1 base, with 10 bases left between them. The CDR3 DNA is TGCAGCGTTGAAGCCGCGGACGTCCAAGAGACCCAGTACTTC. This translates into CSVEAADVQETQYF.

V and J are TRBV19 and TRBJ2-1; 10 nucleotides align to TRBD2. Germline V gene sequence: CDR1 LNHDA, CDR2 SQIVND (reference sequence). The CDR3 runs to 16 residues. The J segment lost 7 bases and the V segment lost 3 bases, leaving 9 bases of the junction unmatched. As DNA, the CDR3 is TGTGCCAGTAGTATGGTTTCTAGCGGGAGAGGAAATGAGCAGTTCTTC. Its translation is CASSMVSSGRGNEQFF.

The CDR3 sequence: CASTPGSGYEQYF. In DNA form, the CDR3 reads TGTGCCAGCACCCCCGGGAGCGGATACGAGCAGTACTTC. The chain combines TRBV6-5 with TRBJ2-7; D is possibly TRBD2 (6 bases). This CDR3 region has 13 residues. Looked up from germline, CDR1 is MNHEY and CDR2 is SVGAGI. Trimming pared 7 bases from V and 4 bases from J, leaving 14 bases between.

The chain recombines TRBV12-1 with TRBJ2-2; TRBD1 is the table's D call, not checked against the DNA. TRBV12-1 is a recognized pseudogene. The CDR3 extends over 17 amino acids. For the CDR3, the DNA is TGTGCCAGCAGCTTTGTGCCGGGACAGGGTTGGAACGGGGAGCTGTTTTTT. It codes for CASSFVPGQGWNGELFF.

The chain employs TRBV5-1 and TRBJ1-1, with 7 bases that match TRBD1. Losses at the gene ends were 4 bases for V and 1 base for J; bases not matched to a gene: 10. The CDR3 totals 16 residues. Germline-derived CDR1 and CDR2 are SGHRS and YFSETQ. The CDR3 DNA is TGCGCCAGCAGCGGCCAGGGGGGAGTTTCGAACACTGAAGCTTTCTTT. Amino acid sequence: CASSGQGGVSNTEAFF. Drawing the rest from reference TRBV5-1 and TRBJ1-1, the complete variable domain is KAGVTQTPRYLIKTRGQQVTLSCSPISGHRSVSWYQQTPGQGLQFLFEYFSETQRNKGNFPGRFSGRQFSNSRSEMNVSTLELGDSALYLCASSGQGGVSNTEAFFGQGTRLTVV.

J is TRBJ2-7 and V is TRBV5-4; a possible D gene is TRBD2 (5 bases). V lost 3 bases and J 4 bases, leaving 17 bases between the germline ends. The germline V gene has CDR1 SGHNT and CDR2 YYREEE (reference sequence). The CDR3 length is 15 residues. The CDR3 nucleotides read TGTGCCAGCAGCTCGTCGACTACTTGGATTTACGAGCAGTACTTC. Amino acid sequence: CASSSSTTWIYEQYF.

With respect to this clone: The germline gene is not matched at one end of the junction; a read error may be the cause. This chain connects TRBV2 to TRBJ2-7; TRBD1 matches 9 bases. The CDR3 covers 11 residues. From germline, CDR1 is SNHLY and CDR2 FYNNEI. CDR3 protein: CASSEETGGLF. As DNA, the CDR3 is TGTGCCAGCAGTGAGGAGACAGGGGGTCTGTTC.

This chain links TRBV24-1 with TRBJ1-5; no definite D call. The V and J ends lost 3 bases and 6 bases respectively, with 14 bases between them. Germline V gene lookup returns CDR1 KGHDR and CDR2 SFDVKD. CDR3 size: 15 residues. The CDR3 DNA reads TGTGCCACCAGTGATCCCGCCTCGTCCGGTCAGCCCCAGCATTTT. Translating gives CATSDPASSGQPQHF.

The gene calls are TRBV7-8 and TRBJ1-3; 7 bases line up with TRBD1. V shed 1 base and J 0 bases; nucleotides not matched to a gene: 12. Per the germline V gene, CDR1 is SGHVS and CDR2 is FQNEAQ. CDR3 size: 19 residues. CDR3 amino acids: CASSLERIPGQLSGNTIYF. CDR3 DNA sequence: TGTGCCAGCAGCTTAGAGAGGATTCCGGGACAGCTCTCTGGAAACACCATATATTTT.

Of note for this clone: Additional DNA sequences in this sample encode the identical CDR3. The V gene is TRBV19, the J gene TRBJ2-1; D uncertain. Germline-derived CDR1 and CDR2 are LNHDA and SQIVND (reference sequence). V lost 3 bases, J lost 3 bases, and 0 bases lay in between. This CDR3 comprises 11 residues. CDR3 sequence (DNA): TGTGCCAGTAGTATCTACAATGAGCAGTTCTTC. Translation gives CASSIYNEQFF.

V usage is TRBV6-5 and J usage is TRBJ1-1, with 12 bases identical to TRBD1. Germline CDR1 is MNHEY and CDR2 is SVGAGI. The CDR3 runs 16 residues. V shed 1 base and J 4 bases; nucleotides not matched to a gene: 4. The CDR3, as DNA: TGTGCCAGCAGTTACTGGGGACAGGGGGCTTTCACTGAAGCTTTCTTT. It yields the protein CASSYWGQGAFTEAFF.

The gene calls are TRBV2 and TRBJ1-2; TRBD1 might be the D (6 bases). The CDR3 runs to 12 residues. V was cut by 5 bases and J by 4 bases, with 8 bases left in between. Germline values: CDR1 SNHLY, CDR2 FYNNEI. The CDR3 bases are TGTGCCAGCAGTCGGACAGCCTATGGCTACACCTTC. It is translated as CASSRTAYGYTF.

The J gene is TRBJ2-5, the V gene TRBV11-3, with 12 bases identical to TRBD2. Per the germline V gene, CDR1 is SGHNT and CDR2 is YENEEA. Unmatched junction bases numbered 11, after V lost 8 bases and J lost 4 bases. The CDR3 totals 16 residues. The CDR3 sequence: CASGSTSGSYVETQYF. CDR3 DNA sequence: TGTGCCAGCGGTTCGACTAGCGGGAGTTATGTAGAGACCCAGTACTTC. Supplemented by reference TRBV11-3 and TRBJ2-5, the full variable domain reads EAGVVQSPRYKIIEKKQPVAFWCNPISGHNTLYWYLQNLGQGPELLIRYENEEAVDDSQLPKDRFSAERLKGVDSTLKIQPAELGDSAVYLCASGSTSGSYVETQYFGPGTRLLVL.

This clone came up many times. This sequence joins TRBV7-9 and TRBJ1-5; D unclear. Germline CDR1 SEHNR, CDR2 FQNEAQ (reference sequence). Between the trimmed V and J ends, which lost 3 bases and 0 bases, there was a span of 6 bases. CDR3 length: 14 residues. The CDR3 bases are TGTGCCAGCAGCTTCCAGTCTAGCAATCAGCCCCAGCATTTT. Its translation is CASSFQSSNQPQHF.

CDR3 in DNA: TGTGCCAGCAGCTGGACTAGCGGGGCCTACGAGCAGTACTTC. Translating gives CASSWTSGAYEQYF. The J gene is TRBJ2-7, the V gene TRBV7-8; 12 positions agree with TRBD2. Germline CDR1 is SGHVS and CDR2 is FQNEAQ. V lost 4 bases and J lost 2; bases outside the gene matches: 0. The CDR3 has 14 residues.

The chain recombines TRBV9 with TRBJ1-3; D is unclear. The CDR3 length is 14 residues. The ends were cut back, 1 base at V and 1 base at J, with 6 bases in the middle. From germline, CDR1 is SGDLS and CDR2 YYNGEE. As DNA, the CDR3 is TGTGCCAGCAGCGTAAGCGGTTCTGGAAACACCATATATTTT. This sequence encodes CASSVSGSGNTIYF.

The rearrangement uses TRBV18 and TRBJ1-5; 7 nucleotides align to TRBD1. This CDR3 comprises 16 residues. J was trimmed by 5 bases and V by 3 bases; bases with no gene match: 10. In germline, CDR1 is KGHSH, CDR2 LQKENI. CDR3 sequence reads: CASSPQQGNSDQPQHF. The CDR3 nucleotides read TGTGCCAGCTCACCGCAACAGGGGAATAGTGATCAGCCCCAGCATTTT.

V is TRBV6-4 and J is TRBJ2-3, with a weak D call TRBD1 (6 bases). Germline V gene lookup returns CDR1 MRHNA and CDR2 SNTAGT. The CDR3 contains 14 residues. V lost 3 bases and J 4 bases, leaving 11 bases between the germline ends. CDR3 in DNA: TGTGCCAGCAGTGAACAGGGTGGTGCAGATACGCAGTATTTT. Amino acids: CASSEQGGADTQYF.

This chain connects TRBV20-1 to TRBJ2-3, with 11 nucleotides matching TRBD2. CDR1 is DFQATT and CDR2 is SNEGSKA in the germline V gene (reference sequence). V shed 3 bases and J 7 bases; nucleotides not matched to a gene: 12. This CDR3 has 16 amino acids. The CDR3 loop is CSASPTSGTLVNTQYF. The CDR3 DNA follows: TGCAGTGCTAGTCCGACTAGCGGGACCCTCGTCAATACGCAGTATTTT.